Following are 21 T cell receptor beta chains from one sample sequenced in a study of beta chain features in type 1 diabetes. What was sequenced were expressed TCRB transcripts, since all of the isolated RNA had been reverse transcribed. Assay used: immunoSEQ multiplex PCR; TCRdb lists only in-frame clones, some missing. Of tens of thousands of clones listed, 55% to 70% are singletons. The source material was Tregs from blood. All receptors derive from a woman in her twenties or thirties in good health.

This clone was seen a handful of times. This chain connects TRBV4-2 to TRBJ2-7; TRBD2 agrees at 12 bases. CDR3 length equals 18 residues. Germline V CDR1 and CDR2: LGHNA, YNFKEQ. V lost 1 base, J lost 0 bases, and 7 bases stayed unmatched. This CDR3 is CASSQAGLAGGSSYEQYF. In DNA, the CDR3 is TGTGCCAGCAGCCAAGCAGGGCTAGCGGGAGGGTCCTCCTACGAGCAGTACTTC.

The V call is TRBV6-5, the J call TRBJ1-5; D may be TRBD1 (5 bases). Deletions cut 0 bases from V and 7 bases from J, with 10 bases between. This CDR3 region has 14 residues. The germline CDR1 and CDR2 sequences are MNHEY and SVGAGI. For the CDR3, the DNA is TGTGCCAGCAGTTACTCGGGGGGGGAGCAGCCCCAGCATTTT. Residues: CASSYSGGEQPQHF.

This clone is categorized as medium-sized (0.01 to 0.1%). The rearrangement uses TRBV5-4 and TRBJ2-2; D possibly corresponds to TRBD1 (6 bases). The CDR3 contains 16 residues. Germline V gene sequence: CDR1 SGHNT, CDR2 YYREEE (reference sequence). The germline V and J ends were trimmed by 6 bases and 1 base, with 16 bases remaining between them. The CDR3 DNA reads TGTGCCAGCACCCTTACTGGACAGAAGAACACCGGGGAGCTGTTTTTT. This translates into CASTLTGQKNTGELFF.

J is TRBJ1-5 and V is TRBV27; 8 nucleotides agree with TRBD1. The length of the CDR3 is 15 residues. Per germline, CDR1 MNHEY and CDR2 SMNVEV (reference sequence). V gave up 4 bases and J gave up 5 bases; unmatched junction bases: 7. The CDR3 sequence: CASSSSAGGHQPQHF. The CDR3 DNA reads as TGTGCCAGCAGTTCCTCCGCAGGGGGCCATCAGCCCCAGCATTTT.

The rearrangement uses TRBV6-5 and TRBJ2-3; 8 bases fit TRBD1. CDR1 is MNHEY and CDR2 is SVGAGI in the germline V gene. The CDR3 runs to 14 residues. The J segment lost 5 bases and the V segment lost 5 bases, leaving 6 bases of the junction unmatched. For the CDR3, the DNA is TGTGCCAGCAGTGTCGACAGGGGTCAAGATACGCAGTATTTT. This gives the protein CASSVDRGQDTQYF.

The table lists this clone with a count of one. The chain combines TRBV6-4 with TRBJ2-1, with TRBD1 as a possible D gene (5 bases). CDR1 and CDR2 (germline): MRHNA, SNTAGT. Trimming left V 6 bases short and J 0 bases short, with 12 bases between. The CDR3 runs to 15 residues. Written as DNA, the CDR3 is TGTGCCAGCAGCAGACAGTCCAGCTCCTACAATGAGCAGTTCTTC. Its protein product is CASSRQSSSYNEQFF.

The chain has TRBV6-1 and TRBJ2-5; 9 bases align to TRBD2. Germline CDR1 is MNHNS and CDR2 is SASEGT. The length of the CDR3 is 17 residues. Trimming took 2 bases from V and 1 from J; bases not matched to a gene: 8. The CDR3 region has the DNA TGTGCCAGCAGTGAATCCGTTAGCGGGAGATCCCAAGAGACCCAGTACTTC. This sequence encodes CASSESVSGRSQETQYF.

The V and J genes are TRBV7-2 and TRBJ2-1; no firm D call. Trimming pared 3 bases from V and 2 bases from J, leaving 5 bases between. Germline lookup yields CDR1 SGHTA and CDR2 FQGNSA. CDR3 size: 13 residues. CDR3: CASSFQTYNEQFF. For the CDR3, the DNA is TGTGCCAGCAGCTTCCAGACCTACAATGAGCAGTTCTTC. Looking up the rest from reference TRBV7-2 and TRBJ2-1 gives the full variable domain: GAGVSQSPSNKVTEKGKDVELRCDPISGHTALYWYRQSLGQGLEFLIYFQGNSAPDKSGLPSDRFSAERTGGSVSTLTIQRTQQEDSAVYLCASSFQTYNEQFFGPGTRLTVL.

This clone was picked up a small number of times. V gene TRBV6-6 combines with J gene TRBJ2-3; D is perhaps TRBD1 (5 bases). Germline V lookup: CDR1 MNHNY, CDR2 SVGAGI (reference sequence). This CDR3 has 14 amino acids. Trimming shortened V by 8 bases and J by 0 bases, and 12 bases separated the two germline ends. Here the CDR3 DNA reads TGTGCCAGCTACTCAGGGATGAGCACAGATACGCAGTATTTT. Residues: CASYSGMSTDTQYF.

This chain joins TRBV28 and TRBJ1-2, with 8 bases matching TRBD1. Germline V gene lookup returns CDR1 MDHEN and CDR2 SYDVKM. With V trimmed by 3 bases and J by 8 bases, 11 bases remained unmatched. The length of the CDR3 is 15 residues. The CDR3 reads CASSFGQGASRGYTF. The CDR3 bases are TGTGCCAGCAGTTTTGGACAGGGTGCGTCGAGAGGCTACACCTTC.

This clone was found a few times. The J gene is TRBJ2-7, the V gene TRBV10-3, with 9 bases fitting TRBD1. The CDR3 length is 15 residues. Trimming cost V 5 bases and J 5 bases; bases outside gene matches: 10. The germline CDR1 and CDR2 sequences are ENHRY and SYGVKD. CDR3 in amino acids: CAISPQGAEFDEQYF. The DNA for the CDR3 is TGTGCCATCAGTCCACAGGGGGCGGAATTCGACGAGCAGTACTTC.

The V gene is TRBV5-1, the J gene TRBJ2-1, with 10 bases aligning to TRBD2. V gave up 2 bases and J gave up 7 bases; unmatched junction bases: 6. The CDR3 runs 15 residues. Per germline, CDR1 SGHRS and CDR2 YFSETQ. CDR3 DNA sequence: TGCGCCAGCAGCTTAGCGGGAGGGCCTGGTAATGAGCAGTTCTTC. Protein: CASSLAGGPGNEQFF.

Turning to this clone: At one end the junction does not follow the germline gene, possibly because of a read error. The chain is built from TRBV9 and TRBJ2-1; possibly TRBD1 for D (6 bases). CDR1 and CDR2 from the germline V gene are SGDLS and YYNGEE. This CDR3 comprises 20 residues. Here the CDR3 reads CTSSASGTLGAFSSYNEQFF. As DNA, the CDR3 is TGTACCAGCAGCGCTTCCGGGACACTGGGTGCCTTCAGCTCCTACAATGAGCAGTTCTTC.

This sequence joins TRBV29-1 and TRBJ1-3, with D possibly TRBD1 on 5 matching bases. Trimming left V 4 bases short and J 3 bases short, with 16 bases between. Per germline, CDR1 SQVTM and CDR2 ANQGSEA. This CDR3 is built from 15 residues. CDR3 nucleotide sequence: TGCAGCGTTGTAATGGGGCTTACTCATGGAAACACCATATATTTT. Its translation: CSVVMGLTHGNTIYF.

The chain has TRBV7-9 and TRBJ2-5, with D possibly TRBD1 on 6 matching bases. Germline V gene data show CDR1 as SEHNR and CDR2 as FQNEAQ (reference sequence). The CDR3 consists of 18 residues. Trimming cost V 3 bases and J 3 bases, with 23 bases left between them. CDR3 in DNA: TGTGCCAGCAGCTTCTATATTTTTGGGGGCCACGACAAAGAGACCCAGTACTTC. Encoded protein: CASSFYIFGGHDKETQYF.

The chain employs TRBV7-9 and TRBJ2-3, with TRBD2 matching over 14 bases. With 5 bases clipped from V and 3 bases from J, the junction kept 7 bases outside the gene matches. The CDR3 spans 17 residues. Germline-derived CDR1 and CDR2 are SEHNR and FQNEAQ (reference sequence). The CDR3 spells CASSQIWTSGRTDTQYF. The CDR3 DNA sequence: TGTGCCAGCAGCCAAATATGGACTAGCGGGAGGACAGATACGCAGTATTTT. Together with reference TRBV7-9 and TRBJ2-3, the CDR3 gives the full variable domain: DTGVSQNPRHKITKRGQNVTFRCDPISEHNRLYWYRQTLGQGPEFLTYFQNEAQLEKSRLLSDRFSAERPKGSFSTLEIQRTEQGDSAMYLCASSQIWTSGRTDTQYFGPGTRLTVL.

The chain combines TRBV7-2 with TRBJ2-7; 9 positions match TRBD1. CDR3 size: 15 residues. Trimming took 3 bases from V and 1 from J; bases not matched to a gene: 4. Germline V gene data show CDR1 as SGHTA and CDR2 as FQGNSA. The CDR3 loop is CASSFRQGESYEQYF. The CDR3, as DNA: TGTGCCAGCAGCTTTCGACAGGGGGAATCCTACGAGCAGTACTTC.

The gene calls are TRBV19 and TRBJ2-1; no clear D. From germline, CDR1 is LNHDA and CDR2 SQIVND (reference sequence). The CDR3 spans 15 residues. Trimming took off 4 bases at V and 4 bases at J, with 14 bases between the two ends. The CDR3: CASSTQHSLYNEQFF. The CDR3 nucleotides read TGTGCCAGTAGTACACAACACAGCTTATACAATGAGCAGTTCTTC.

The chain joins TRBV7-9 to TRBJ2-7; D is possibly TRBD2 (5 bases). Germline CDR1 and CDR2: SEHNR and FQNEAQ (reference sequence). The CDR3 has 14 amino acids. With 2 bases removed from V and 3 bases from J, the gap between germline ends came to 11 bases. CDR3 nucleotides: TGTGCCAGCAGCTTATTTGCGGAGGACTACGAGCAGTACTTC. Its translation is CASSLFAEDYEQYF.

V gene TRBV19 combines with J gene TRBJ2-5, with 9 bases that match TRBD2. This CDR3 has 15 amino acids. Unmatched junction bases numbered 9, after V lost 5 bases and J lost 5 bases. Per the germline V gene, CDR1 is LNHDA and CDR2 is SQIVND (reference sequence). In nucleotides, the CDR3 is TGTGCCAGTAGTCCAGGTTGGGCGGGGGGGGAGACCCAGTACTTC. Its translation is CASSPGWAGGETQYF.

In its sample, this clone is medium-sized (0.01 to 0.1%). This chain links TRBV4-3 with TRBJ2-3; D is possibly TRBD2 (6 bases). Germline V lookup: CDR1 LGHNA, CDR2 YSLEER. Trimming removed 3 bases at V and 5 bases at J, with 18 bases between. This CDR3 spans 16 amino acids. CDR3 protein: CASSQGLPFLGDTQYF. CDR3 nucleotides: TGCGCCAGCAGCCAGGGACTGCCTTTTCTTGGAGATACGCAGTATTTT.